These 5 T cell receptor beta chains share one sample of origin, sequenced in a study of blood T cell repertoires in COVID-19. Sequencing used immunoSEQ multiplex PCR; TCRdb keeps in-frame clones, though not all of them. This repertoire shows hundreds of thousands of clones, around 87% found once; its top ten account for 1.1%. The sequencing sample was made of PBMCs or T cells enriched from blood (not recorded which). These receptors came from a young man who had recovered from COVID-19.

This clone turned up a few times. The chain links TRBV5-1 to TRBJ1-2; tentatively, D is TRBD1 (5 bases). Trimming pared 3 bases from V and 1 base from J, leaving 10 bases between. There are 14 residues in the CDR3. Germline values: CDR1 SGHRS, CDR2 YFSETQ. CDR3 nucleotides: TGCGCCAGCAGCTCAGAAGGACATAACTATGGCTACACCTTC. This translates into CASSSEGHNYGYTF.

The genes are TRBV28 and TRBJ1-5, with D perhaps TRBD1 (5 bases). The V gene's germline CDR1 is MDHEN and CDR2 SYDVKM. CDR3 size: 14 residues. V lost 2 bases, J lost 6 bases, and 11 bases lay in between. Written as DNA, the CDR3 is TGTGCCAGCAGTTTAGGGACTCCGTCTCAGCCCCAGCATTTT. Its translation is CASSLGTPSQPQHF.

The chain joins TRBV24-1 to TRBJ2-6, with D unresolved. Germline V gene data show CDR1 as KGHDR and CDR2 as SFDVKD. The CDR3 extends over 15 amino acids. Trimming removed 3 bases from V and 2 bases from J, with 7 bases in between. CDR3 coding DNA: TGTGCCACCAGTGATCCGGCGGCTGGGGCCAACGTCCTGACTTTC. This sequence encodes CATSDPAAGANVLTF.

The chain couples TRBV4-2 to TRBJ2-1; TRBD1 agrees at 7 bases. Germline V gene data show CDR1 as LGHNA and CDR2 as YNFKEQ. V lost 3 bases, J lost 5 bases, and 10 bases stayed unmatched. This CDR3 has 16 residues. Written as DNA, the CDR3 is TGTGCCAGCAGCCACAGTGCGGACAGGCGCAACAATGAGCAGTTCTTC. It translates to CASSHSADRRNNEQFF.

The chain recombines TRBV28 with TRBJ1-1, with TRBD1 identical over 7 bases. From germline, CDR1 is MDHEN and CDR2 SYDVKM. This CDR3 contains 16 residues. V gave up 5 bases and J gave up 1 base; unmatched junction bases: 10. The chain's CDR3 is CASSNPGRGTNTEAFF. The CDR3 nucleotides read TGTGCCAGCAGTAACCCGGGCAGGGGGACGAACACTGAAGCTTTCTTT.